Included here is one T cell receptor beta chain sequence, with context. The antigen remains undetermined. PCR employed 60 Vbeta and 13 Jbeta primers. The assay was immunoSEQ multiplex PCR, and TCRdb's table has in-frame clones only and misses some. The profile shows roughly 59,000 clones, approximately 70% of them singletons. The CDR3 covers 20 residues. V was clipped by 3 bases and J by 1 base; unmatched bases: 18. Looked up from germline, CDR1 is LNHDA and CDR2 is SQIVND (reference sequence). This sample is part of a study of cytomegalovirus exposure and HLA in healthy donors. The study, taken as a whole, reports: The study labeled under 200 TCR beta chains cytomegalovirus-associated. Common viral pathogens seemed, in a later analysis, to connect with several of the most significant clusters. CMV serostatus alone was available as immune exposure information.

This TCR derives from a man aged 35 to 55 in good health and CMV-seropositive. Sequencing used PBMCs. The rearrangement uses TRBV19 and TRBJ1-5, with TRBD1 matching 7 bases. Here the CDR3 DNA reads TGTGCCAGTAGTATTACATCTACAGTTAGGGGGCGATTCAGCAATCAGCCCCAGCATTTT. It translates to CASSITSTVRGRFSNQPQHF.